This TCR beta chain was captured in a study of CD8+CD57+ T cells in acquired aplastic anemia. Looking at the study overall: Sorted CD4+ and CD8+ cell DNA averaged around 3 ug. Whole-study findings and limits: Patients and controls had CD8+ Simpson's diversity values that were not significantly distinct. The study identified twenty-nine CD8+ CDR3 sequences shared by patients and controls.

For CDR3 and TCR beta VDJ profiling, genomic DNA was the template used. Each CDR3 protein gets one entry after TCRdb re-called the reads with MiXCR. The sample records some 170,000 distinct CDR3 sequences, under 55% being singletons. By flow cytometry, patients selected for sequencing had shown an expansion of CD8+CD57+ cells. Patient blood was sampled before any therapy had been received. This clonotype occurred a few times. The antigen remains undetermined. The source material was sorted CD4+, CD8+, or CD8+CD57+ T cells (not recorded which) from PBMCs. The sequence derives from a human donor with aplastic anemia.

CDR3 DNA: TGTGCCAGTAGAGAACAGGGGGCTATGGGCACTGAAGCTTTCTTT. Amino acids: CASREQGAMGTEAFF. The chain carries TRBV19 and TRBJ1-1; TRBD1 matches at 9 bases. The J segment lost 4 bases and the V segment lost 6 bases, leaving 9 bases of the junction unmatched. The CDR3 is 15 residues long. Germline-derived CDR1 and CDR2 are LNHDA and SQIVND (reference sequence).